The 29 T cell receptor beta chains given below trace back to one sample, sequenced in a study of cytomegalovirus exposure and HLA in healthy donors. Method: immunoSEQ multiplex PCR; TCRdb's copy keeps in-frame clones and lacks some. The repertoire consists of about 140,000 clones, with approximately 82% occurring once and the leading ten covering roughly 29%. Sequenced sample: PBMCs. Receptors originate from a man between 25 and 39 years old in good health and CMV-seropositive.

The chain combines TRBV5-6 with TRBJ1-1, with 9 bases that match TRBD1. Trimming cost V 2 bases and J 5 bases; bases outside gene matches: 4. This CDR3 region has 14 residues. In germline, CDR1 is SGHDT, CDR2 YYEEEE. The CDR3 nucleotides read TGTGCCAGCAGCTTTGGACAGGGGCAAACTGAAGCTTTCTTT. It is translated as CASSFGQGQTEAFF.

The V and J genes are TRBV10-3 and TRBJ2-1; the match to TRBD2 covers 10 bases. The CDR3 consists of 15 residues. Germline CDR1 and CDR2: ENHRY and SYGVKD. V lost 2 bases, J lost 6 bases, and 4 bases stayed unmatched. This chain's CDR3 is CAISEPGLAVNEQFF. In DNA form, the CDR3 reads TGTGCCATCAGTGAGCCCGGACTAGCGGTCAATGAGCAGTTCTTC.

V is TRBV6-5 and J is TRBJ2-1; 7 nucleotides match TRBD2. Losses at the gene ends were 6 bases for V and 5 bases for J; bases not matched to a gene: 10. The CDR3 consists of 15 residues. Looked up from germline, CDR1 is MNHEY and CDR2 is SVGAGI. Here the CDR3 reads CASSHLGLPNNEQFF. CDR3 DNA: TGTGCCAGCAGCCACCTGGGACTACCCAACAATGAGCAGTTCTTC.

CDR3 region: CATSFALGPKYEQYF. DNA of the CDR3: TGTGCCACCAGCTTCGCCCTTGGGCCAAAATACGAGCAGTACTTC. The V call is TRBV15, the J call TRBJ2-7; no clear D gene. The CDR3 has 15 amino acids. CDR1 LNHNV and CDR2 YYDKDF come from the germline V gene (reference sequence). V gave up 5 bases and J gave up 4 bases, with 18 bases separating them.

V gene TRBV25-1 combines with J gene TRBJ1-2, with 8 bases fitting TRBD1. CDR3 length equals 14 residues. Germline CDR1 reads MGHDK; CDR2 reads SYGVNS. Germline trimming cut 4 bases from V and 5 bases from J; bases unmatched to any gene: 6. The CDR3 protein is CASSVSGTGYGYTF. As DNA, the CDR3 is TGTGCCAGCAGTGTCTCCGGGACAGGATATGGCTACACCTTC.

Only a few counts were recorded for this clone. The chain carries TRBV5-4 and TRBJ1-1; D is perhaps TRBD1 (5 bases). The V gene's germline CDR1 is SGHNT and CDR2 YYREEE (reference sequence). V was cut by 4 bases and J by 5 bases, with 21 bases left in between. CDR3 length equals 16 residues. The CDR3 loop is CASSPGVTTAPTEAFF. The CDR3 bases are TGTGCCAGCAGCCCGGGAGTGACGACAGCCCCAACTGAAGCTTTCTTT.

The chain has TRBV5-4 and TRBJ2-2; 8 nucleotides match TRBD1. V lost 4 bases and J lost 6; bases outside the gene matches: 8. CDR1 is SGHNT and CDR2 is YYREEE in the germline V gene (reference sequence). The CDR3 contains 15 residues. The CDR3 DNA reads TGTGCCAGCAGCCGGACGACAGGGGTGGCCGGGGAGCTGTTTTTT. It encodes CASSRTTGVAGELFF.

This rearrangement joins TRBV28 to TRBJ1-1; D remains unclear. Germline assignment: CDR1 MDHEN and CDR2 SYDVKM. This CDR3 has 14 amino acids. The V and J ends lost 4 bases and 4 bases respectively, with 13 bases between them. The CDR3 sequence: CASSSSTGSTEAFF. The CDR3, as DNA: TGTGCCAGCAGTTCCTCAACGGGTAGCACTGAAGCTTTCTTT.

The chain employs TRBV7-7 and TRBJ1-1; D is unclear. The V gene lost 3 bases and the J gene lost 1 base, with 6 bases spanning the gap. The germline CDR1 and CDR2 sequences are SSHAT and FNYEAQ (reference sequence). The CDR3 extends over 13 amino acids. The CDR3 reads CASSLAENTEAFF. In nucleotides, the CDR3 is TGTGCCAGCAGCTTGGCGGAGAACACTGAAGCTTTCTTT.

The chain carries TRBV2 and TRBJ1-1; D might be TRBD1 (5 bases). The germline V and J ends were trimmed by 7 bases and 2 bases, with 17 bases remaining between them. The V gene's germline CDR1 is SNHLY and CDR2 FYNNEI. This CDR3 has 15 residues. CDR3 amino acids: CASIWGVNFNTEAFF. CDR3 DNA: TGTGCCAGCATCTGGGGGGTGAACTTCAACACTGAAGCTTTCTTT.

There are a few counts of this clone. The rearrangement joins TRBV5-1 to TRBJ2-1, with a tentative D call TRBD2 (5 bases). V lost 0 bases to trimming and J lost 4 bases, with 5 bases between them. This CDR3 spans 13 amino acids. CDR1 is SGHRS, CDR2 YFSETQ, per germline. CDR3 in amino acids: CASSLGEYNEQFF. The CDR3 coding sequence is TGCGCCAGCAGCTTGGGGGAGTACAATGAGCAGTTCTTC.

The J gene is TRBJ2-7, the V gene TRBV5-5; D gene uncertain. Trimming removed 3 bases from V and 6 bases from J, with 19 bases in between. The CDR3 has 15 residues. CDR1 SGHKS and CDR2 YYEKEE come from the germline V gene (reference sequence). The CDR3, as DNA: TGTGCCAGCAGCTCCCCCGGCGGCGGTGCCCCCGAGCAGTACTTC. Protein product: CASSSPGGGAPEQYF.

The chain combines TRBV4-1 with TRBJ1-2; no clear D. The germline gives CDR1 MGHRA, CDR2 YSYEKL. The CDR3 runs 17 residues. The ends were cut back, 0 bases at V and 2 bases at J, with 16 bases in the middle. CDR3 coding DNA: TGCGCCAGCAGCCAAGACCGGACGGGGTCGGGGAACTATGGCTACACCTTC. It yields the protein CASSQDRTGSGNYGYTF.

This chain joins TRBV7-2 and TRBJ2-7; 9 bases are shared with TRBD1. The length of the CDR3 is 15 residues. With 5 bases clipped from V and 5 bases from J, the junction kept 10 bases outside the gene matches. Per the germline V gene, CDR1 is SGHTA and CDR2 is FQGNSA. The CDR3 bases are TGTGCCAGCAGCGCCGGCCGGGACAGGGTTAACGAGCAGTACTTC. Its translation: CASSAGRDRVNEQYF.

This chain connects TRBV7-2 to TRBJ1-4; 9 bases line up with TRBD1. The CDR3 loop spans 14 amino acids. The ends lost 5 bases at V and 8 bases at J; junction bases unmatched: 6. Germline V CDR1 and CDR2: SGHTA, FQGNSA. CDR3 in amino acids: CASSPGQGEEKLFF. The CDR3 region has the DNA TGTGCCAGCAGCCCGGGACAGGGTGAAGAAAAACTGTTTTTT.

The chain employs TRBV5-6 and TRBJ2-3, with D uncertain. Germline loops: CDR1 SGHDT, CDR2 YYEEEE. The V end was cut by 0 bases, the J end by 2 bases, with 7 bases between. The CDR3 contains 14 residues. CDR3 residues: CASSLGVNTDTQYF. Written as DNA, the CDR3 is TGTGCCAGCAGCTTGGGAGTTAACACAGATACGCAGTATTTT. Full variable domain (outside the CDR3, taken from reference TRBV5-6 and TRBJ2-3): DAGVTQSPTHLIKTRGQQVTLRCSPKSGHDTVSWYQQALGQGPQFIFQYYEEEERQRGNFPDRFSGHQFPNYSSELNVNALLLGDSALYLCASSLGVNTDTQYFGPGTRLTVL.

The chain employs TRBV29-1 and TRBJ1-5, with D unresolved. CDR3 size: 14 residues. Looked up from germline, CDR1 is SQVTM and CDR2 is ANQGSEA. V lost 4 bases to trimming and J lost 1 base, with 11 bases between them. CDR3 sequence reads: CSVVAGGSNQPQHF. The CDR3 coding sequence is TGCAGCGTTGTGGCAGGAGGGAGCAATCAGCCCCAGCATTTT.

V usage is TRBV5-1 and J usage is TRBJ1-1, with a weak D call TRBD1 (5 bases). This CDR3 spans 16 amino acids. In germline, CDR1 is SGHRS, CDR2 YFSETQ. Trimming left V 0 bases short and J 1 base short, with 13 bases between. The CDR3 loop reads CASSLAGSRGNTEAFF. In nucleotides, the CDR3 is TGCGCCAGCAGCTTGGCTGGGTCAAGGGGGAACACTGAAGCTTTCTTT.

CDR3 DNA sequence: TGTGCCAGCAGCCCTTCCCAGACAGGGCCTGAAGCTTTCTTT. As protein: CASSPSQTGPEAFF. This chain connects TRBV9 to TRBJ1-1, with TRBD1 matching 7 bases. The CDR3 has 14 residues. The germline CDR1 and CDR2 sequences are SGDLS and YYNGEE. Germline trimming cut 4 bases from V and 6 bases from J; bases unmatched to any gene: 9.

This clone occurred once. The chain uses TRBV7-9 and TRBJ2-7, with D perhaps matching TRBD1 (6 bases). Trimming shortened V by 3 bases and J by 6 bases, and 9 bases separated the two germline ends. Germline lookup yields CDR1 SEHNR and CDR2 FQNEAQ (reference sequence). The length of the CDR3 is 12 residues. CDR3 sequence: CASSFSRGEQYF. The CDR3 DNA reads as TGTGCCAGCAGCTTTAGCAGGGGCGAGCAGTACTTC.

This chain connects TRBV10-3 to TRBJ2-1; possible D gene TRBD2, 5 bases. The CDR3 totals 14 residues. V was trimmed by 6 bases and J by 2 bases, leaving 11 bases between them. Germline V gene sequence: CDR1 ENHRY, CDR2 SYGVKD. CDR3 region: CAIRTVEAYNEQFF. The CDR3, as DNA: TGTGCCATCAGGACCGTGGAGGCCTACAATGAGCAGTTCTTC.

J is TRBJ1-1 and V is TRBV7-3; tentatively, D is TRBD1 (5 bases). CDR1 is SGHTA and CDR2 is FQGTGA in the germline V gene. This CDR3 has 14 amino acids. The V end lost 2 bases, the J end lost 3 bases, and 10 bases lay between the germline ends. In DNA, the CDR3 is TGTGCCAGCAGCTTAGGGGGGTGGGACACTGAAGCTTTCTTT. Its protein product is CASSLGGWDTEAFF.

This chain joins TRBV7-9 and TRBJ1-1; possible D gene TRBD1, 6 bases. The germline gives CDR1 SEHNR, CDR2 FQNEAQ (reference sequence). The CDR3 is 14 residues long. Trimming shortened V by 4 bases and J by 2 bases, and 11 bases separated the two germline ends. The DNA for the CDR3 is TGTGCCAGCAGCTCGGAACAGGGTAACACTGAAGCTTTCTTT. Its translation: CASSSEQGNTEAFF.

The chain combines TRBV7-9 with TRBJ2-7; maybe TRBD2 (6 bases). CDR1 SEHNR and CDR2 FQNEAQ come from the germline V gene (reference sequence). This CDR3 region has 14 residues. With 5 bases removed from V and 2 bases from J, the gap between germline ends came to 13 bases. DNA for the CDR3: TGTGCCAGCAGCCCGGGACTTCGTCCCTACGAGCAGTACTTC. This gives the protein CASSPGLRPYEQYF.

V and J are TRBV7-3 and TRBJ2-2, with D possibly TRBD1 on 5 matching bases. The germline gives CDR1 SGHTA, CDR2 FQGTGA. V shed 6 bases and J shed 7 bases, with 12 bases lying between them. The CDR3 length is 13 residues. The CDR3 DNA is TGTGCCAGCAGTCAGACAGATGGCGGGGAGCTGTTTTTT. Translating gives CASSQTDGGELFF.

The sample holds one count of this clone. The chain is built from TRBV11-2 and TRBJ1-2; 8 nucleotides agree with TRBD1. Germline V lookup: CDR1 SGHAT, CDR2 FQNNGV. V trimming: 5 bases; J trimming: 3 bases; junction bases outside the gene matches: 11. This CDR3 has 16 residues. CDR3: CASSPRPGQGDYGYTF. The CDR3 DNA follows: TGTGCCAGCAGCCCCCGTCCAGGACAGGGAGACTATGGCTACACCTTC. Combining the CDR3 with reference TRBV11-2 and TRBJ1-2 gives the whole variable domain EAGVAQSPRYKIIEKRQSVAFWCNPISGHATLYWYQQILGQGPKLLIQFQNNGVVDDSQLPKDRFSAERLKGVDSTLKIQPAKLEDSAVYLCASSPRPGQGDYGYTFGSGTRLTVV.

There are many counts of this clone. The chain is built from TRBV2 and TRBJ1-5; D is undetermined. The CDR3 is made up of 14 amino acids. The V end lost 4 bases, the J end lost 2 bases, and 9 bases lay between the germline ends. Germline V gene lookup returns CDR1 SNHLY and CDR2 FYNNEI. CDR3 nucleotide sequence: TGTGCCAGCAGTGGAGCCCGGGGCAATCAGCCCCAGCATTTT. Residues: CASSGARGNQPQHF. The full variable domain, with the rest looked up from reference TRBV2 and TRBJ1-5, is EPEVTQTPSHQVTQMGQEVILRCVPISNHLYFYWYRQILGQKVEFLVSFYNNEISEKSEIFDDQFSVERPDGSNFTLKIRSTKLEDSAMYFCASSGARGNQPQHFGDGTRLSIL.

This chain connects TRBV28 to TRBJ2-7, with D possibly TRBD2 on 6 matching bases. V lost 6 bases and J 2 bases, leaving 14 bases between the germline ends. The CDR3 contains 14 residues. From germline, CDR1 is MDHEN and CDR2 SYDVKM. This chain's CDR3 is CASRPPGEAYEQYF. The CDR3 bases are TGTGCCAGCAGACCCCCGGGGGAGGCCTACGAGCAGTACTTC.

This clone was seen a handful of times. This chain links TRBV6-6 with TRBJ1-2; D is possibly TRBD1 (6 bases). This CDR3 region has 13 residues. In germline, CDR1 is MNHNY, CDR2 SVGAGI (reference sequence). Between the trimmed V and J ends, which lost 6 bases and 8 bases, there was a span of 16 bases. This CDR3 reads CASRFTGNRGYTF. The CDR3 bases are TGTGCCAGCAGATTCACAGGGAATCGAGGCTACACCTTC.